The 26 T cell receptor beta chains below were found in one sample sequenced in a study of blood T cell repertoires in COVID-19. TCRdb keeps only in-frame clones here, not all; method: immunoSEQ multiplex PCR. Of approximately 340,000 clones detected, approximately 93% appear once; the ten largest clones hold roughly 0.86%. Material: PBMCs or T cells enriched from blood (not recorded which). The receptors stem from a woman aged 35 to 49 who had been exposed to COVID-19.

The chain joins TRBV5-4 to TRBJ2-7, with D maybe TRBD1 (5 bases). This CDR3 is 17 amino acids long. Germline CDR1 reads SGHNT; CDR2 reads YYREEE (reference sequence). V lost 0 bases and J lost 9, with 25 bases in between. The CDR3 reads CASSLATPLGHGFSQYF. The CDR3 DNA follows: TGTGCCAGCAGCTTGGCTACCCCTTTGGGGCACGGATTTTCGCAGTACTTC.

This chain links TRBV7-2 with TRBJ1-2; no firm D call. Trimming took 2 bases from V and 4 from J, leaving 17 bases between them. Germline assignment: CDR1 SGHTA and CDR2 FQGNSA. This CDR3 contains 16 residues. The CDR3 DNA reads TGTGCCAGCAGCTTAAGCGAGGGAGTTTACCTCTATGGCTACACCTTC. Amino acid sequence: CASSLSEGVYLYGYTF.

The genes are TRBV6-2 or TRBV6-3 and TRBJ2-1; TRBD2 aligns across 14 bases. With 5 bases clipped from V and 9 bases from J, the junction kept 9 bases outside the gene matches. Germline values: CDR1 MNHEY, CDR2 SVGEGT. The CDR3 covers 16 residues. The CDR3 region has the DNA TGTGCCAGCAGTGACGGACTAGCGGGGGGTGAGGGTGAGCAGTTCTTC. This translates into CASSDGLAGGEGEQFF.

The chain couples TRBV24-1 to TRBJ2-6, with 9 bases fitting TRBD1. Unmatched junction bases numbered 6, after V lost 4 bases and J lost 0 bases. The CDR3 has 18 residues. Germline CDR1 is KGHDR and CDR2 is SFDVKD. In DNA form, the CDR3 reads TGTGCCACCAGTGACACCGGGACAGGGCCCTCTGGGGCCAACGTCCTGACTTTC. Translated, it gives CATSDTGTGPSGANVLTF.

The rearrangement uses TRBV7-9 and TRBJ2-7, with 8 nucleotides matching TRBD1. Trimming took 3 bases from V and 7 from J; bases not matched to a gene: 17. Germline lookup yields CDR1 SEHNR and CDR2 FQNEAQ (reference sequence). The length of the CDR3 is 17 residues. The CDR3 DNA reads as TGTGCCAGCAGCTTCTACGGGCAGGGGGCGGCGGATGGAGAGCAGTACTTC. Translated: CASSFYGQGAADGEQYF.

This chain links TRBV24-1 with TRBJ2-7; 7 bases are a match to TRBD1. CDR1 and CDR2 (germline): KGHDR, SFDVKD. V lost 4 bases to trimming and J lost 6 bases; unmatched junction nucleotides: 14. This CDR3 comprises 16 residues. The chain's CDR3 is CATSDPGTADSREQYF. CDR3 DNA sequence: TGTGCCACCAGTGACCCCGGGACAGCGGACTCCCGCGAGCAGTACTTC.

V usage is TRBV25-1 and J usage is TRBJ2-5; possible D gene TRBD1, 5 bases. The length of the CDR3 is 14 residues. Germline CDR1 and CDR2: MGHDK and SYGVNS. V gave up 4 bases and J gave up 2 bases, with 11 bases separating them. DNA for the CDR3: TGTGCCAGCAGTGGGGTAGGGGCACAAGAGACCCAGTACTTC. Encoded protein: CASSGVGAQETQYF.

The rearrangement links TRBV12-3 or TRBV12-4 to TRBJ1-1, with D unclear. The CDR3 length is 13 residues. Trimming cost V 3 bases and J 3 bases, with 8 bases left between them. The CDR3 sequence is CASSFHEDTEAFF. CDR3 DNA: TGTGCCAGCAGTTTCCATGAGGACACTGAAGCTTTCTTT.

The J gene is TRBJ2-3, the V gene TRBV10-3; D is unclear. The germline CDR1 and CDR2 sequences are ENHRY and SYGVKD. V lost 0 bases and J 4 bases, leaving 8 bases between the germline ends. The CDR3 runs 14 residues. CDR3 sequence reads: CAISESSRPDTQYF. CDR3 coding DNA: TGTGCCATCAGTGAGTCTAGTCGTCCAGATACGCAGTATTTT.

V is TRBV3-1 (or the pseudogene TRBV3-2) and J is TRBJ2-7; 7 nucleotides agree with TRBD2. Germline CDR1 is LGHDT and CDR2 is YNNKEL (reference sequence). V shed 4 bases, J shed 4 bases, and the junction held 7 bases outside the gene matches. This CDR3 is 14 amino acids long. CDR3 in amino acids: CASSRGGTVYEQYF. The CDR3 nucleotides are TGTGCCAGCAGCCGGGGGGGGACGGTTTACGAGCAGTACTTC.

The genes are TRBV18 and TRBJ1-2; D gene unclear. The CDR3 spans 13 residues. V lost 3 bases to trimming and J lost 3 bases, with 8 bases between them. CDR1 is KGHSH, CDR2 LQKENI, per germline. The CDR3 here is CASSPERDYGYTF. In DNA form, the CDR3 reads TGTGCCAGCTCACCGGAGAGAGACTATGGCTACACCTTC.

The V call is TRBV2, the J call TRBJ1-5; TRBD1 matches at 7 bases. This CDR3 region has 17 residues. Per the germline V gene, CDR1 is SNHLY and CDR2 is FYNNEI. Trimming cost V 3 bases and J 2 bases; bases outside gene matches: 10. The CDR3 bases are TGTGCCAGCAGTGACCTAACGACAGGGACGGGCAATCAGCCCCAGCATTTT. This encodes CASSDLTTGTGNQPQHF.

This clone turned up a few times. This CDR3 is CASSPGTGVNEQFF. CDR3 coding DNA: TGTGCCAGCAGTCCCGGGACAGGGGTAAATGAGCAGTTCTTC. V usage is TRBV2 and J usage is TRBJ2-1; 10 bases fit TRBD1. Per germline, CDR1 SNHLY and CDR2 FYNNEI. Trimming cost V 5 bases and J 7 bases; bases outside gene matches: 5. The length of the CDR3 is 14 residues.

The genes are TRBV2 and TRBJ1-3; D remains ambiguous. Germline assignment: CDR1 SNHLY and CDR2 FYNNEI. V lost 4 bases and J 0 bases, leaving 7 bases between the germline ends. The CDR3 is made up of 14 amino acids. CDR3 in amino acids: CASSVRGSGNTIYF. CDR3 bases: TGTGCCAGCAGTGTCCGGGGCTCTGGAAACACCATATATTTT.

The V and J genes are TRBV13 and TRBJ2-1; D possibly corresponds to TRBD1 (6 bases). CDR1 and CDR2 (germline): PRHDT, FYEKMQ (reference sequence). Trimming cost V 5 bases and J 0 bases, with 11 bases left between them. The CDR3 is made up of 15 amino acids. CDR3 protein: CASSPGQSSYNEQFF. The CDR3 coding sequence is TGTGCCAGCAGCCCAGGACAGAGCTCCTACAATGAGCAGTTCTTC.

The chain recombines TRBV19 with TRBJ1-1; D unresolved. This CDR3 has 15 residues. The germline CDR1 and CDR2 sequences are LNHDA and SQIVND (reference sequence). V lost 1 base and J 6 bases, leaving 15 bases between the germline ends. The CDR3 bases are TGTGCCAGTAGTATAGGTACACTCAGGAAGGCTGAAGCTTTCTTT. Encoded protein: CASSIGTLRKAEAFF.

The gene calls are TRBV7-9 and TRBJ1-1; D is unclear. V dropped 0 bases and J dropped 2 bases, with 10 bases sitting between them. This CDR3 contains 15 residues. Germline V gene lookup returns CDR1 SEHNR and CDR2 FQNEAQ (reference sequence). The CDR3 sequence is CASSLARIRNTEAFF. In DNA, the CDR3 is TGTGCCAGCAGCTTAGCGCGGATCCGTAACACTGAAGCTTTCTTT.

This clone showed up just a few times. The chain is built from TRBV6-6 and TRBJ1-1; no clear D. Germline loops: CDR1 MNHNY, CDR2 SVGAGI (reference sequence). This CDR3 has 16 residues. The germline V and J ends were trimmed by 2 bases and 6 bases, with 19 bases remaining between them. CDR3 sequence: CASSYLPRFENPEAFF. CDR3 nucleotides: TGTGCCAGCAGTTACCTGCCGAGGTTTGAAAACCCTGAAGCTTTCTTT.

About this clone: The sample holds other DNA sequences that translate to the same CDR3. This chain joins TRBV9 and TRBJ2-7; 8 bases are shared with TRBD2. The V and J ends lost 0 bases and 4 bases, in that order; junction bases with no gene match: 3. Germline CDR1 SGDLS, CDR2 YYNGEE. CDR3 length: 14 amino acids. As DNA, the CDR3 is TGTGCCAGCAGCGTAGCGAGCGGGGGATACGAGCAGTACTTC. Amino acid sequence: CASSVASGGYEQYF.

The rearrangement joins TRBV5-1 to TRBJ2-7; D is perhaps TRBD1 (6 bases). CDR1 SGHRS and CDR2 YFSETQ come from the germline V gene. The germline V and J ends were trimmed by 0 bases and 0 bases, with 10 bases remaining between them. The CDR3 is 15 residues long. The CDR3 coding sequence is TGCGCCAGCAGCTTGGATGGGACAAGCTCCTACGAGCAGTACTTC. Its protein is CASSLDGTSSYEQYF. Full variable domain (remainder filled in from reference TRBV5-1 and TRBJ2-7): KAGVTQTPRYLIKTRGQQVTLSCSPISGHRSVSWYQQTPGQGLQFLFEYFSETQRNKGNFPGRFSGRQFSNSRSEMNVSTLELGDSALYLCASSLDGTSSYEQYFGPGTRLTVT.

J is TRBJ2-1 and V is TRBV7-2; 7 bases line up with TRBD1. The CDR3 covers 13 residues. V trimming: 5 bases; J trimming: 15 bases; junction bases outside the gene matches: 13. Germline assignment: CDR1 SGHTA and CDR2 FQGNSA. CDR3 loop: CASSVGQAQTPFF. DNA for the CDR3: TGTGCCAGCAGCGTAGGACAGGCTCAAACCCCGTTCTTC.

Regarding this clone: Relative to the germline gene, one junction end is altered; a read error may explain this. The rearrangement links TRBV7-7 to TRBJ1-2, with 8 bases fitting TRBD1. Germline lookup yields CDR1 SSHAT and CDR2 FNYEAQ (reference sequence). The CDR3 extends over 18 amino acids. CDR3 nucleotide sequence: TGTGCTAGCAGCCACACGGACTGGGGGACAGGAGGCCTCTATGGCTACACCTTC. Its translation: CASSHTDWGTGGLYGYTF.

This clone has only one observation. The V gene is TRBV4-3, the J gene TRBJ1-4, with D hard to call. The CDR3 loop spans 14 amino acids. Germline-derived CDR1 and CDR2 are LGHNA and YSLEER. Trimming removed 2 bases from V and 8 bases from J, with 12 bases in between. The CDR3 nucleotides read TGCGCCAGCAGCCAAAGGGAGGTAGGCGAAAAACTGTTTTTT. Encoded protein: CASSQREVGEKLFF.

The rearrangement uses TRBV5-1 and TRBJ2-1, with 12 nucleotides matching TRBD2. The CDR3 is 16 amino acids. Trimming removed 3 bases from V and 7 bases from J; junction bases left unmatched: 8. The V gene's germline CDR1 is SGHRS and CDR2 YFSETQ. The CDR3 coding sequence is TGCGCCAGCAGCTCGGTCCCTAGCGGGGGGGCGAATGAGCAGTTCTTC. Its translation: CASSSVPSGGANEQFF.

This chain connects TRBV7-3 to TRBJ2-7, with 10 bases matching TRBD1. The V gene's germline CDR1 is SGHTA and CDR2 FQGTGA. The CDR3 spans 15 residues. J lost 7 bases, V lost 5 bases, and 11 bases had no gene match. The CDR3 region has the DNA TGTGCCAGCAGCCGTTTCCGACAGGGGGCGCGGGAGCAGTACTTC. This encodes CASSRFRQGAREQYF.

The chain couples TRBV19 to TRBJ1-2; D uncertain. The CDR3 runs 12 residues. Germline-derived CDR1 and CDR2 are LNHDA and SQIVND (reference sequence). V was pared by 5 bases and J by 0 bases, with 4 bases between. DNA of the CDR3: TGTGCCAGTAGTCCAACTAACTATGGCTACACCTTC. Residues: CASSPTNYGYTF.